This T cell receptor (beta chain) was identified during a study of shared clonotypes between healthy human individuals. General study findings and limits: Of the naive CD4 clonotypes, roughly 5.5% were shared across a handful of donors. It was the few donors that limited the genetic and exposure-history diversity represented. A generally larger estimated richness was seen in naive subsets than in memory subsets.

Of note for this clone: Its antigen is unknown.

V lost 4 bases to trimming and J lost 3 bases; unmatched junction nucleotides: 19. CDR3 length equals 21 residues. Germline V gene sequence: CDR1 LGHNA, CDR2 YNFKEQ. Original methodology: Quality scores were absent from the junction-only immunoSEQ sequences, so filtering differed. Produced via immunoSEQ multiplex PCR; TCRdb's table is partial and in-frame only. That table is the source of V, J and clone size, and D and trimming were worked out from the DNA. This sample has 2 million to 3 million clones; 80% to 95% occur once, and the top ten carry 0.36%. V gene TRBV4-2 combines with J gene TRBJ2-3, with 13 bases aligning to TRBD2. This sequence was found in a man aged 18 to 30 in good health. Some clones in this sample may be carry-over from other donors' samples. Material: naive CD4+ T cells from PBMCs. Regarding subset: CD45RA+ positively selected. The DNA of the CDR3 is TGTGCCAGCAGCCGAATCCCGACTAGCGGGAGGTCCCCGGTGAGGACAGATACGCAGTATTTT. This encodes CASSRIPTSGRSPVRTDTQYF.